The source of this T cell receptor (beta chain) is a study of lymphopenia after photon versus proton radiotherapy. As for this clone: The target antigen is unknown.

The study, taken as a whole, reports: After lymphocyte nadir, photon-treated repertoires showed oligoclonal expansion, especially CD8+ Temra. Post-nadir TCR diversity decline inversely tracked overall survival among those who died. Relative stability marked proton patients; photon patients lost diversity and naive cells. Only patients who died were analyzed for survival; proton advantage is unproven.

Germline V gene sequence: CDR1 MNHNS, CDR2 SASEGT. The CDR3 has 15 residues. V trimming: 8 bases; J trimming: 2 bases; junction bases outside the gene matches: 7. This table comes from immunoSEQ multiplex PCR, and its TCRdb copy is limited to in-frame clones, with some not included. The table includes about 26,000 clones, roughly 90% detected once. Specimen: peripheral blood, collected from a patient treated with photon-based radiotherapy. The rearrangement joins TRBV6-1 to TRBJ1-1; the match to TRBD1 covers 11 bases. The receptor comes from a woman between 45 and 65 years old with cholangiocarcinoma. The CDR3 loop is CASRDRGALNTEAFF. In DNA form, the CDR3 reads TGTGCCAGCCGGGACAGGGGGGCCCTTAACACTGAAGCTTTCTTT.